The 30 T cell receptor beta chains below come from one sample, sequenced in a study of shared clonotypes between healthy human individuals (TCRdb year 2020). Library preparation used the immunoSEQ multiplex PCR assay. TCRdb stores this immuneACCESS table with in-frame sequences only. Part of the clones is absent; in the studies checked, under half of the shortfall reflects unresolved V genes, and no reason is known for the rest. The sample contains about 980,000 clones, over 60% of them found a single time. The top ten constitute around 1.5% of the sample. What was sequenced was memory CD4+ T cells sorted from blood. The cell subset or site label corresponds to: CD45RA-negative fraction. These receptors were collected from a man aged 18 to 29 in good health.

The chain uses TRBV5-1 and TRBJ1-5; 7 bases are shared with TRBD1. The CDR3 has 15 amino acids. V shed 4 bases and J 7 bases; nucleotides not matched to a gene: 11. CDR1 is SGHRS and CDR2 is YFSETQ in the germline V gene. In nucleotides, the CDR3 is TGCGCCAGCAGCATAGCAGGGGGTTGGGACCAGCCCCAGCATTTT. As protein: CASSIAGGWDQPQHF.

This chain links TRBV28 with TRBJ2-1; 9 nucleotides align to TRBD2. With 6 bases clipped from V and 1 base from J, the junction kept 10 bases outside the gene matches. The CDR3 loop spans 17 amino acids. Germline CDR1 is MDHEN and CDR2 is SYDVKM. CDR3 in amino acids: CASSRSLSGGSYNEQFF. CDR3 DNA: TGTGCCAGCAGCCGTTCTCTCAGCGGGGGGTCCTACAATGAGCAGTTCTTC.

The gene calls are TRBV15 and TRBJ2-1; 10 bases agree with TRBD2. V shed 2 bases and J 9 bases; nucleotides not matched to a gene: 10. CDR1 is LNHNV and CDR2 is YYDKDF in the germline V gene (reference sequence). CDR3 length: 16 residues. The CDR3 DNA is TGTGCCACCAGCAGAACCGGACTAGCGGAGGGGGGTGAGCAGTTCTTC. It translates to CATSRTGLAEGGEQFF.

This chain joins TRBV7-6 and TRBJ2-5; the D is unclear. V lost 5 bases to trimming and J lost 2 bases, with 3 bases between them. The CDR3 consists of 11 residues. CDR1 and CDR2 from the germline V gene are SGHVS and FNYEAQ. The CDR3 nucleotides read TGTGCCAGCAGCCCACAAGAGACCCAGTACTTC. Its protein product is CASSPQETQYF.

The rearrangement uses TRBV15 and TRBJ1-1, with 8 bases lining up with TRBD1. The CDR3 is 13 residues long. Looked up from germline, CDR1 is LNHNV and CDR2 is YYDKDF (reference sequence). Trimming removed 5 bases from V and 11 bases from J; junction bases left unmatched: 10. The CDR3 region is CATSATGVKDAFF. The CDR3 DNA sequence: TGTGCCACCAGCGCGACAGGGGTCAAGGATGCTTTCTTT. The full variable domain, with the rest looked up from reference TRBV15 and TRBJ1-1, is DAMVIQNPRYQVTQFGKPVTLSCSQTLNHNVMYWYQQKSSQAPKLLFHYYDKDFNNEADTPDNFQSRRPNTSFCFLDIRSPGLGDTAMYLCATSATGVKDAFFGQGTRLTVV.

The chain uses TRBV6-1 and TRBJ2-3; no clear D gene. Germline lookup yields CDR1 MNHNS and CDR2 SASEGT. V was cut by 2 bases and J by 3 bases, with 15 bases left in between. The CDR3 covers 16 residues. CDR3 amino acids: CASSEFWGSWTDTQYF. The CDR3, as DNA: TGTGCCAGCAGTGAATTTTGGGGAAGCTGGACAGATACGCAGTATTTT.

The chain recombines TRBV5-1 with TRBJ2-5, with TRBD1 matching over 10 bases. The CDR3 spans 15 residues. V was pared by 4 bases and J by 0 bases, with 3 bases of the junction left unmatched. CDR1 is SGHRS, CDR2 YFSETQ, per germline. The CDR3 loop reads CASSVGQGYQETQYF. The CDR3 coding sequence is TGCGCCAGCAGCGTGGGACAGGGGTACCAAGAGACCCAGTACTTC. Together with reference TRBV5-1 and TRBJ2-5, the CDR3 gives the full variable domain: KAGVTQTPRYLIKTRGQQVTLSCSPISGHRSVSWYQQTPGQGLQFLFEYFSETQRNKGNFPGRFSGRQFSNSRSEMNVSTLELGDSALYLCASSVGQGYQETQYFGPGTRLLVL.

This chain uses TRBV28 with TRBJ1-2; possibly TRBD1 for D (6 bases). Trimming pared 6 bases from V and 5 bases from J, leaving 10 bases between. The CDR3 loop spans 12 amino acids. CDR1 and CDR2 (germline): MDHEN, SYDVKM. In nucleotides, the CDR3 is TGTGCCAGCAGCGCGGGGACATATGGCTACACCTTC. This gives the protein CASSAGTYGYTF.

This chain's CDR3 is CASKGSLNTGELFF. The DNA for the CDR3 is TGTGCCAGCAAAGGTAGTCTTAACACCGGGGAGCTGTTTTTT. The chain couples TRBV6-5 to TRBJ2-2; D remains ambiguous. CDR3 length equals 14 residues. With 7 bases removed from V and 2 bases from J, the gap between germline ends came to 11 bases. CDR1 is MNHEY, CDR2 SVGAGI, per germline.

The CDR3 reads CASSQPPADTQYF. The CDR3 bases are TGTGCCAGCAGTCAACCACCCGCAGATACGCAGTATTTT. V gene TRBV27 combines with J gene TRBJ2-3; D is unclear. The V gene's germline CDR1 is MNHEY and CDR2 SMNVEV (reference sequence). This CDR3 spans 13 amino acids. Trimming stripped 5 bases from V and 4 bases from J, with 10 bases between.

This clone has just a few counts. The rearrangement uses TRBV6-5 and TRBJ1-1; maybe TRBD1 (5 bases). Trimming removed 5 bases at V and 1 base at J, with 11 bases between. The CDR3 is 14 amino acids. Germline CDR1 and CDR2: MNHEY and SVGAGI. CDR3: CASSAPGANTEAFF. Written as DNA, the CDR3 is TGTGCCAGCAGTGCCCCTGGGGCGAACACTGAAGCTTTCTTT.

On this clone itself: Other DNA sequences of this sample code for an identical CDR3. The rearrangement uses TRBV5-6 and TRBJ2-2; a possible D gene is TRBD1 (6 bases). This CDR3 region has 14 residues. Germline loops: CDR1 SGHDT, CDR2 YYEEEE. Trimming took off 4 bases at V and 5 bases at J, with 12 bases between the two ends. Here the CDR3 DNA reads TGTGCCAGCAGCCTACAGGGTTTAACCGGGGAGCTGTTTTTT. The encoded protein is CASSLQGLTGELFF.

This clone was counted a few times. The chain employs TRBV5-1 and TRBJ1-1; the D is unclear. V was cut by 4 bases and J by 1 base, with 14 bases left in between. The CDR3 contains 15 residues. Germline CDR1 is SGHRS and CDR2 is YFSETQ. CDR3 in amino acids: CASSPSGEPNTEAFF. As DNA, the CDR3 is TGCGCCAGCAGCCCCTCAGGTGAGCCGAACACTGAAGCTTTCTTT.

The chain carries TRBV7-2 and TRBJ2-1; 9 nucleotides align to TRBD2. Germline values: CDR1 SGHTA, CDR2 FQGNSA. Losses at the gene ends were 5 bases for V and 6 bases for J; bases not matched to a gene: 11. CDR3 length: 16 residues. The CDR3 loop is CASSPLASGVSNEQFF. The DNA for the CDR3 is TGTGCCAGCAGCCCCCTGGCTAGCGGGGTAAGCAATGAGCAGTTCTTC.

Details on this clone: A junction boundary mismatches the germline segment, possibly from a read error. Other DNA sequences in the same sample also yield this CDR3. The V gene is TRBV7-2, the J gene TRBJ2-3; no reliable D call. The CDR3 length is 11 residues. Germline V gene lookup returns CDR1 SGHTA and CDR2 FQGNSA. The CDR3 loop reads CASSLADTQYF. DNA for the CDR3: TGTGCCAGCAGCCTAGCAGATACGCAGTATTTT.

This clone was recorded a few times. CDR3 sequence: CASSLDGSEQETQYF. The CDR3 DNA is TGCGCCAGCAGCTTGGATGGCAGCGAACAAGAGACCCAGTACTTC. V gene TRBV5-1 combines with J gene TRBJ2-5; D remains ambiguous. CDR1 is SGHRS, CDR2 YFSETQ, per germline. Trimming stripped 0 bases from V and 2 bases from J, with 11 bases between. The CDR3 is 15 amino acids.

The chain is built from TRBV5-4 and TRBJ2-7; 15 bases line up with TRBD2. This CDR3 has 16 residues. V was pared by 4 bases and J by 6 bases, with 8 bases of the junction left unmatched. Germline CDR1 reads SGHNT; CDR2 reads YYREEE (reference sequence). CDR3 protein: CASSIGLAGGRAEQYF. CDR3 coding DNA: TGTGCCAGCAGCATCGGACTAGCGGGGGGGCGTGCCGAGCAGTACTTC.

J is TRBJ2-5 and V is TRBV10-3; no reliable D call. V shed 2 bases and J shed 4 bases, with 8 bases lying between them. This CDR3 region has 13 residues. CDR1 is ENHRY, CDR2 SYGVKD, per germline. The CDR3 sequence is CAISEPPPETQYF. The CDR3 DNA reads as TGTGCCATCAGTGAGCCACCACCAGAGACCCAGTACTTC.

The chain has TRBV30 and TRBJ1-2, with 10 nucleotides matching TRBD1. The germline CDR1 and CDR2 sequences are GTSNPN and SVGIG (reference sequence). V lost 7 bases and J lost 0; bases outside the gene matches: 14. This CDR3 is built from 17 residues. The CDR3 DNA reads as TGTGCCTTCATTAGAGAGGGACAGGGGACTGCTAACTATGGCTACACCTTC. Translation gives CAFIREGQGTANYGYTF.

The CDR3 coding sequence is TGTGCCAGCAGCTTGAATCTGGCGTGGAGCTCTGGGGCCAACGTCCTGACTTTC. Encoded protein: CASSLNLAWSSGANVLTF. The chain combines TRBV5-6 with TRBJ2-6; D is ambiguous. The CDR3 has 18 amino acids. CDR1 is SGHDT and CDR2 is YYEEEE in the germline V gene. Trimming removed 1 base from V and 0 bases from J, with 14 bases in between.

The CDR3 region is CASSNRLHF. The DNA of the CDR3 is TGTGCCAGCAGCAACCGCCTCCACTTT. The genes are TRBV21-1 and TRBJ1-6. TRBV21-1 is annotated as a pseudogene. The CDR3 runs 9 residues.

A remark on this clone: Being one base from a much bigger clone, this may be a read error. V and J are TRBV25-1 and TRBJ2-7; no clear D. This CDR3 has 13 amino acids. The ends were cut back, 4 bases at V and 0 bases at J, with 7 bases in the middle. Germline V gene lookup returns CDR1 MGHDK and CDR2 SYGVNS. The DNA for the CDR3 is TGTGCCAGCAGTGGGACGGGCTCCTACGAGCAGTACTTC. Protein sequence: CASSGTGSYEQYF.

This clone has only a few counts. This chain joins TRBV6-6 and TRBJ1-1, with D hard to call. The CDR3 totals 14 residues. The germline CDR1 and CDR2 sequences are MNHNY and SVGAGI (reference sequence). V dropped 7 bases and J dropped 3 bases, with 15 bases sitting between them. Written as DNA, the CDR3 is TGTGCCAGCAAGCCAACGGGGAAGGACACTGAAGCTTTCTTT. Protein product: CASKPTGKDTEAFF.

This chain connects TRBV6-1 to TRBJ1-4; maybe TRBD1 (5 bases). V lost 4 bases, J lost 0 bases, and 12 bases lay in between. This CDR3 spans 16 amino acids. Per the germline V gene, CDR1 is MNHNS and CDR2 is SASEGT. Here the CDR3 DNA reads TGTGCCAGCAGTGGAGGGGTCCAGGCAACTAATGAAAAACTGTTTTTT. This gives the protein CASSGGVQATNEKLFF.

The chain has TRBV10-3 and TRBJ2-7; D uncertain. Germline V gives CDR1 ENHRY, CDR2 SYGVKD. CDR3 length: 12 residues. Trimming removed 2 bases from V and 6 bases from J, with 8 bases in between. The CDR3 loop is CAISEGFVEQYF. The CDR3 bases are TGTGCCATCAGTGAGGGGTTCGTCGAGCAGTACTTC.

This clone was picked up a small number of times. The DNA of the CDR3 is TGTGCCTGGAGTGTAATAACCTCGAACACCGGGGAGCTGTTTTTT. The encoded protein is CAWSVITSNTGELFF. The chain has TRBV30 and TRBJ2-2, with no clear D. The CDR3 has 15 amino acids. Germline CDR1 reads GTSNPN; CDR2 reads SVGIG (reference sequence). V was clipped by 0 bases and J by 0 bases, with 8 bases between them.

For the CDR3, the DNA is TGTGCCAGTTTGAAATCATCTTCTTGGTATGGCTACACCTTC. This gives the protein CASLKSSSWYGYTF. The V and J genes are TRBV28 and TRBJ1-2; D is unresolved. The CDR3 is made up of 14 amino acids. Germline V gives CDR1 MDHEN, CDR2 SYDVKM. V dropped 9 bases and J dropped 5 bases, with 19 bases sitting between them.

The rearrangement uses TRBV7-2 and TRBJ1-2, with D possibly being TRBD1 (6 bases). This CDR3 spans 16 amino acids. V was pared by 4 bases and J by 2 bases, with 17 bases between. Germline V gene data show CDR1 as SGHTA and CDR2 as FQGNSA. The CDR3 loop reads CASSSQPGQLNYGYTF. The CDR3 bases are TGTGCCAGCAGCTCACAACCCGGACAGCTGAACTATGGCTACACCTTC. Together with reference TRBV7-2 and TRBJ1-2, the CDR3 gives the full variable domain: GAGVSQSPSNKVTEKGKDVELRCDPISGHTALYWYRQSLGQGLEFLIYFQGNSAPDKSGLPSDRFSAERTGGSVSTLTIQRTQQEDSAVYLCASSSQPGQLNYGYTFGSGTRLTVV.

This sequence joins TRBV6-1 and TRBJ2-1, with 10 bases aligning to TRBD2. CDR1 is MNHNS and CDR2 is SASEGT in the germline V gene. This CDR3 has 15 residues. The trim removed 6 bases at V and 3 bases at J, leaving 5 bases unmatched. The CDR3 nucleotides are TGTGCCAGCAGCGGACTAGCGGATATCTACAATGAGCAGTTCTTC. Protein product: CASSGLADIYNEQFF.

In the case of this clone: The same CDR3 also results from other DNA sequences found in this sample. CDR3 sequence: CASSLSRNTEAFF. The CDR3 DNA reads TGCGCCAGCAGCTTGAGCAGGAACACTGAAGCTTTCTTT. The rearrangement links TRBV5-1 to TRBJ1-1; D uncertain. This CDR3 region has 13 residues. Trimming pared 1 base from V and 1 base from J, leaving 5 bases between. CDR1 is SGHRS, CDR2 YFSETQ, per germline.